Below, one TCR delta chain is given with its context. This same CDR3 is encoded by further DNA sequences in the sample. TCRdb ran CATT on the RT-PCR reads. The table shows 12,000 to 15,000 delta-chain clones, with approximately 31% occurring only once. The sample originates from a study of gamma-delta T cells after stem cell transplantation. The CDR3 has 13 amino acids. The germline gives CDR1 GEAIGNYY, CDR2 EKD. V was pared by 5 bases and J by 0 bases, with 9 bases between. The chain recombines TRDV2 with TRDJ1; D remains ambiguous. Sequencing used gamma-delta T cells. This TCR derives from a human donor. It is not recorded whose cells these are; they may come from a transplant donor. The CDR3 protein is CACVKGYTDKLIF. In DNA form, the CDR3 reads TGTGCCTGTGTAAAGGGCTACACCGATAAACTCATCTTT.